This T cell receptor beta chain was recorded in a study of shared T cell receptors in the human thymus (dated by TCRdb to the early 2020s). Study-wide context: The study examined how self-reactive, shared T-cell receptor alpha chains are generated in the human thymus.

This clone turned up a few times. Its antigen is still unknown. Nothing much larger sits one base from this clone, and base qualities are not available. Its CDR3 holds 17 amino acids, cysteine through phenylalanine. Just CDR3 DNA is preserved here, 51 bases in frame from base 1. Trimming removed 4 bases from V and 4 bases from J; the gene matches leave 14 bases unexplained. Taken from the germline V gene (reference sequence), the CDR1 and CDR2 loops are GTSNPN and SVGIG. The receptor library was made with the immunoSEQ multiplex PCR assay. TCRdb took this table from immuneACCESS and kept in-frame rearrangements with V and J called. Such tables lack part of the clones; where checked against another copy, unresolved V genes explain under half of the gap, and the rest is unexplained. A total of more than 550,000 clones appear in this sample, approximately 89% of them only once. The ten largest clones take up about 0.0094% of the sample.

These same records also appear under a second study, on human thymus T cells. Per the second study: The donors were immunologically healthy infants in Finland who had open corrective cardiac surgery for congenital heart defects. Thymus tissue was obtained as surgical resects removed during corrective cardiac surgery. Usage of V and J gene segments appeared to be biased in both the thymic and the peripheral blood repertoires. Highly overlapping thymic TCR repertoires among unrelated individuals were reported in the related research. The study characterized TCR alpha and beta repertoires from about 8 infant thymus samples and a few related peripheral blood samples. Donor ages ranged from about 6 to 250 days, and the cohort comprised six or seven male and a couple of female infants. After being mechanically released from the tissue, thymocytes were kept at -70 degrees C in pellets of about 9.5-30 million cells. A QIAsymphony instrument was used to extract genomic DNA from frozen cell pellets. Using the immunoSEQ multiplex PCR assay, the TCRB and TCRAD loci were amplified from a standardized quantity of quality-controlled genomic DNA. The V(D)J region was spanned by amplicons of a length sufficient to cover the CDR3 and to identify V and J genes. Through the commercial immunoSEQ service, the amplicons were sequenced on an Illumina platform. Primer bias and sequencing errors were corrected using previously described methods, and TCRAD and TCRB definitions followed the IMGT database. Repertoires were analysed with immunoSEQ Analyzer 3.0 and VDJTools, covering basic statistics, V/J segment usage, diversity estimates, rarefaction and pairwise overlap. Diversity was estimated with Chao1, ChaoE, Efron-Thisted, Shannon and inverse Simpson indices, and also on datasets down-sampled to the smallest sample. Repertoire overlap was assessed by strict matching of CDR3 nucleotide sequence, V gene and J gene, and clustering was done by Jaccard-based multidimensional scaling. On average, thymus samples yielded about 810,000 unique TCRB clonotypes, whereas blood samples yielded about 84,000.

The source material was thymocytes. The rearrangement joined TRBV30 to TRBJ2-3, with 10 central nucleotides matching TRBD2. The receptor comes from a boy under two years old with a congenital heart defect. Donor details come from another sample of the same person, matched by shared clones. At the DNA level, the sequence is TGTGCCTGGACCGAAACTGGGCCTAGCGGGAGTTCAGATACGCAGTATTTT. Its coded protein is CAWTETGPSGSSDTQYF.